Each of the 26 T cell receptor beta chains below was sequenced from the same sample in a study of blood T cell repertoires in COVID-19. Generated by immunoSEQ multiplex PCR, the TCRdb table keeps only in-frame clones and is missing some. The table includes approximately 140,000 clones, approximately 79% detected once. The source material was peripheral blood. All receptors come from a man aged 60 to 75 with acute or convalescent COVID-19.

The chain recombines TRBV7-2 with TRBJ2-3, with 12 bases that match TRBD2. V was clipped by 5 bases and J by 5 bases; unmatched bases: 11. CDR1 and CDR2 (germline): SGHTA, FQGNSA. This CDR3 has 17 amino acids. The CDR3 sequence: CASSPLLRGLAGDTQYF. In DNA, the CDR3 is TGTGCCAGCAGCCCGCTTCTTCGGGGACTAGCGGGAGATACGCAGTATTTT.

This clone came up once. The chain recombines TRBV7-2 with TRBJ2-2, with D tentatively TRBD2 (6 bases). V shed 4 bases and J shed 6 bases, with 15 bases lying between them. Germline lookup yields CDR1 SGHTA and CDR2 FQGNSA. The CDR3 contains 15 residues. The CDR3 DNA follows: TGTGCCAGCAGCTCTACCGGGACTCCTCCCGGGGAGCTGTTTTTT. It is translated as CASSSTGTPPGELFF.

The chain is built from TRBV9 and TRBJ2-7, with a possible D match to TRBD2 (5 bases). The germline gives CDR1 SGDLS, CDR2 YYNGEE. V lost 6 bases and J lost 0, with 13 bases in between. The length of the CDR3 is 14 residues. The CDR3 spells CASITLASSYEQYF. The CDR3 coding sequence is TGTGCCAGCATCACCCTAGCTTCCTCCTACGAGCAGTACTTC.

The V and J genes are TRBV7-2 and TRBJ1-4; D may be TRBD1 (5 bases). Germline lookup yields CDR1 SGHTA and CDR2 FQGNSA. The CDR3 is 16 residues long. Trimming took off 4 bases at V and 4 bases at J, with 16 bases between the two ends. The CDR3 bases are TGTGCCAGCAGCTCTTTAGGGGCAGCCCTTAATGAAAAACTGTTTTTT. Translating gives CASSSLGAALNEKLFF.

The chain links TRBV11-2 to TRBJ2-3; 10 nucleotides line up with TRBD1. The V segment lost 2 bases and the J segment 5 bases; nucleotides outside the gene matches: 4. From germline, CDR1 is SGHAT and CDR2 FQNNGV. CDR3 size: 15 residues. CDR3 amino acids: CASSLLGTGVDTQYF. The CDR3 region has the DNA TGTGCCAGCAGCTTATTGGGGACAGGGGTAGATACGCAGTATTTT.

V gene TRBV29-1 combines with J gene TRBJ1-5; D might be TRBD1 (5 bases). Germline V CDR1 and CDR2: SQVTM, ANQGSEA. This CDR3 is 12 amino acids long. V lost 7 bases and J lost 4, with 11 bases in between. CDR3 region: CSAMTANQPQHF. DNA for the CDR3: TGCAGCGCCATGACAGCGAATCAGCCCCAGCATTTT. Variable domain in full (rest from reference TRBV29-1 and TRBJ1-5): SAVISQKPSRDICQRGTSLTIQCQVDSQVTMMFWYRQQPGQSLTLIATANQGSEATYESGFVIDKFPISRPNLTFSTLTVSNMSPEDSSIYLCSAMTANQPQHFGDGTRLSIL.

The CDR3 spells CASSEPGRLTHNTEAFF. The CDR3 region has the DNA TGTGCCAGCAGTGAGCCAGGGCGATTAACCCACAACACTGAAGCTTTCTTT. The rearrangement joins TRBV6-1 to TRBJ1-1; possible D gene TRBD1, 5 bases. The length of the CDR3 is 17 residues. Germline V lookup: CDR1 MNHNS, CDR2 SASEGT. V was cut by 3 bases and J by 2 bases, with 19 bases left in between.

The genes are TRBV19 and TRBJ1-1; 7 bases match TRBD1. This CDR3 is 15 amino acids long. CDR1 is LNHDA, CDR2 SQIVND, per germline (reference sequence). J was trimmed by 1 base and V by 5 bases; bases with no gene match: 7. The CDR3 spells CASSLYRGGNTEAFF. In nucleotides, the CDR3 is TGTGCCAGTAGTCTGTACAGGGGTGGGAACACTGAAGCTTTCTTT.

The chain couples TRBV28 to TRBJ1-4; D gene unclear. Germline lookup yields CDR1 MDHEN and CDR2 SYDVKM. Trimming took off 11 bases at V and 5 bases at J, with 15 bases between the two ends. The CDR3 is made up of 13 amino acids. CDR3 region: CAVPGFPNEKLFF. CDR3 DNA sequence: TGTGCCGTGCCGGGTTTCCCAAATGAAAAACTGTTTTTT.

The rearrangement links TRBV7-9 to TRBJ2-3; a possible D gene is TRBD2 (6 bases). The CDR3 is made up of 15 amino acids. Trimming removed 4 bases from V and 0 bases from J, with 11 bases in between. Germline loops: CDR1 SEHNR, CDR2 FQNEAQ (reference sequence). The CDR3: CASSWGLGSTDTQYF. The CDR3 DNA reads TGTGCCAGCAGCTGGGGACTGGGGAGCACAGATACGCAGTATTTT.

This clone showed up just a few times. CDR3 coding DNA: TGCGCCAGCAGCGTAAGGACAGGGAGTGATTCACCCCTCCACTTT. This gives the protein CASSVRTGSDSPLHF. This sequence joins TRBV5-1 and TRBJ1-6, with 8 bases that match TRBD1. Germline loops: CDR1 SGHRS, CDR2 YFSETQ. Germline trimming cut 4 bases from V and 8 bases from J; bases unmatched to any gene: 8. The CDR3 spans 15 residues. Based on the CDR3 plus reference TRBV5-1 and TRBJ1-6, the full variable domain is KAGVTQTPRYLIKTRGQQVTLSCSPISGHRSVSWYQQTPGQGLQFLFEYFSETQRNKGNFPGRFSGRQFSNSRSEMNVSTLELGDSALYLCASSVRTGSDSPLHFGNGTRLTVT.

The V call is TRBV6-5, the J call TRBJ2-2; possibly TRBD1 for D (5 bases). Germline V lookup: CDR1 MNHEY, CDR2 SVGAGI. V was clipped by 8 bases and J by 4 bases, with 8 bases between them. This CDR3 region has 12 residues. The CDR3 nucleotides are TGTGCCAGCCAGGGTGGCACCGGGGAGCTGTTTTTT. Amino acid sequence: CASQGGTGELFF.

The CDR3 is CASGRTSSLVEAFF. Written as DNA, the CDR3 is TGTGCCAGTGGACGGACTTCCTCGTTGGTTGAAGCTTTCTTT. This chain links TRBV19 with TRBJ1-1, with D unresolved. The V end was cut by 8 bases, the J end by 7 bases, with 20 bases between. The CDR3 runs 14 residues. Germline CDR1 is LNHDA and CDR2 is SQIVND (reference sequence).

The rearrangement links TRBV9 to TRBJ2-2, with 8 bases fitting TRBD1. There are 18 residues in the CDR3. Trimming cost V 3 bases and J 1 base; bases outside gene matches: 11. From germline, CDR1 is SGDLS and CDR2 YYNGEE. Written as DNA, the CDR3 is TGTGCCAGCAGCGGATCGGGACAGGTTTTCGTGAACACCGGGGAGCTGTTTTTT. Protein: CASSGSGQVFVNTGELFF.

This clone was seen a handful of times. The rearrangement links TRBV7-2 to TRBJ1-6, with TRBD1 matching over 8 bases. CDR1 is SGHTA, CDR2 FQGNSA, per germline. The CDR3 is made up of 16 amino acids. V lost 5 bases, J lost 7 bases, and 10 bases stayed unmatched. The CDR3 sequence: CASSPWTGTANSPLHF. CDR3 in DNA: TGTGCCAGCAGCCCGTGGACAGGGACAGCGAATTCACCCCTCCACTTT.

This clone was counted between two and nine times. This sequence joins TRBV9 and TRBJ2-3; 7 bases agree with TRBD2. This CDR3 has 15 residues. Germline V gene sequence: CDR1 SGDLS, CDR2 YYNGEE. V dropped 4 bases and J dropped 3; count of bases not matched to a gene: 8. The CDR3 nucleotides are TGTGCCAGCAGCAGGGCGGGACTATCAACAGATACGCAGTATTTT. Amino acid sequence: CASSRAGLSTDTQYF.

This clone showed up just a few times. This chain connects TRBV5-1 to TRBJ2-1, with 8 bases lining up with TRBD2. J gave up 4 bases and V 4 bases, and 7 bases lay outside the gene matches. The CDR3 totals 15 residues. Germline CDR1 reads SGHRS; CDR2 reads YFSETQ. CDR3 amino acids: CASSPAGARYNEQFF. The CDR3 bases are TGCGCCAGCAGCCCAGCGGGAGCAAGGTACAATGAGCAGTTCTTC.

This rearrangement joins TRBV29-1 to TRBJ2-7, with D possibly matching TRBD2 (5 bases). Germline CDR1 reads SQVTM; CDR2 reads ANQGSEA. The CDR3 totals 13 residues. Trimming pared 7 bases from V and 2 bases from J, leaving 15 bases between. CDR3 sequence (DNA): TGCAGCGCCGCAGGTGAGGGCACCTACGAGCAGTACTTC. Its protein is CSAAGEGTYEQYF.

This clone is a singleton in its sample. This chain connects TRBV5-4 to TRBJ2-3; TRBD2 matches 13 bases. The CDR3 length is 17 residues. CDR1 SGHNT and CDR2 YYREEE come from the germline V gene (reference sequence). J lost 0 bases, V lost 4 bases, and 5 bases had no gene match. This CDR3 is CASSPGLAGHSTDTQYF. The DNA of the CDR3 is TGTGCCAGCAGCCCGGGACTAGCGGGGCATAGCACAGATACGCAGTATTTT.

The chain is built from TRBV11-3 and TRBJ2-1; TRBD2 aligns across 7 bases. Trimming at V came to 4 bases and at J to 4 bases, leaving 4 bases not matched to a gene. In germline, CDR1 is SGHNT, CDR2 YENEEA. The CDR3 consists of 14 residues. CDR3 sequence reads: CASSSGTTYNEQFF. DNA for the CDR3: TGTGCCAGCAGCTCCGGGACTACGTACAATGAGCAGTTCTTC.

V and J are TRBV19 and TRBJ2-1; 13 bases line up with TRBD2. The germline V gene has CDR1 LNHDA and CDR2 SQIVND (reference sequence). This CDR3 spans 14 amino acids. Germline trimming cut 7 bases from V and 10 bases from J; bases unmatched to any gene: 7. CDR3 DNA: TGTGCCAGTAAACTAGCGGGAGGGCCGGGGGAGCAGTTCTTC. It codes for CASKLAGGPGEQFF. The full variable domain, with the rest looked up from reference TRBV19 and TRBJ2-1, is DGGITQSPKYLFRKEGQNVTLSCEQNLNHDAMYWYRQDPGQGLRLIYYSQIVNDFQKGDIAEGYSVSREKKESFPLTVTSAQKNPTAFYLCASKLAGGPGEQFFGPGTRLTVL.

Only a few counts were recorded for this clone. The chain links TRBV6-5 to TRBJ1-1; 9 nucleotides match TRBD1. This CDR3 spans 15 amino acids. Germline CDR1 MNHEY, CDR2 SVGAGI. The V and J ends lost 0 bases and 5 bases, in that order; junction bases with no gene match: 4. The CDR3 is CASSYSDRGKTEAFF. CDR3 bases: TGTGCCAGCAGTTACTCGGACAGGGGAAAAACTGAAGCTTTCTTT.

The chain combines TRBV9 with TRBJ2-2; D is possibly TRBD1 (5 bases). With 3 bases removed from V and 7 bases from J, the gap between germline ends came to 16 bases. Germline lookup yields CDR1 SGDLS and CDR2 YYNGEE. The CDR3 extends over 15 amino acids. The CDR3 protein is CASSGVRVGDGELFF. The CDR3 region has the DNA TGTGCCAGCAGCGGGGTCAGGGTAGGAGACGGGGAGCTGTTTTTT. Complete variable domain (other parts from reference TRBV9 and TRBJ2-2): DSGVTQTPKHLITATGQRVTLRCSPRSGDLSVYWYQQSLDQGLQFLIQYYNGEERAKGNILERFSAQQFPDLHSELNLSSLELGDSALYFCASSGVRVGDGELFFGEGSRLTVL.

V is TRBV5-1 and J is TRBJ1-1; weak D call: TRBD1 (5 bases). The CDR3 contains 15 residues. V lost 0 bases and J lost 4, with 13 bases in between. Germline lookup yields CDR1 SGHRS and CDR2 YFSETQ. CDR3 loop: CASSLAGPRGTEAFF. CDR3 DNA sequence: TGCGCCAGCAGCTTGGCAGGGCCCAGAGGCACTGAAGCTTTCTTT.

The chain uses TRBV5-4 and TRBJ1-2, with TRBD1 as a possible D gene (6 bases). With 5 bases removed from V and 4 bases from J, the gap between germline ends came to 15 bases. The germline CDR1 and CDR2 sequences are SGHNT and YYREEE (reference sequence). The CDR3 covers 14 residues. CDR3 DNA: TGTGCCAGCAGGCGGACGGGGGGCGGCTATGGCTACACCTTC. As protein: CASRRTGGGYGYTF.

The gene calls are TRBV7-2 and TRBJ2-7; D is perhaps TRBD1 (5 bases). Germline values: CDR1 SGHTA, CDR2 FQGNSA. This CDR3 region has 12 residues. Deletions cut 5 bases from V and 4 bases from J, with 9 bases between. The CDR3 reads CASSAPGYEQYF. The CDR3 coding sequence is TGTGCCAGCAGCGCGCCAGGGTACGAGCAGTACTTC.